This T cell receptor beta chain was recorded in a study of T cells in Graves' hyperthyroidism and ophthalmopathy. The CDR3 runs to 14 residues. Germline CDR1 and CDR2: DFQATT and SNEGSKA (reference sequence). Trimming left V 2 bases short and J 2 bases short, with 13 bases between. RNA transcripts provided the source from which TCR beta CDR3 regions were amplified. With the HTBI primer set, the TCR CDR3 went through a first round of RT-PCR. TCRdb re-derived calls from the multiplex PCR reads in MiXCR, one entry per CDR3 protein. This table holds approximately 630,000 distinct CDR3 sequences, around 15% found once.

The specimen was blood. This receptor was obtained from a woman in her 30s with Graves' hyperthyroidism. The gene calls are TRBV20-1 and TRBJ2-7; possibly TRBD2 for D (6 bases). The CDR3 sequence: CSARRSGPTYEQYF. DNA for the CDR3: TGCAGTGCTAGACGAAGCGGGCCAACCTACGAGCAGTACTTC.